The rows below give T cell receptor beta chains drawn from one sample of a study of blood T cell repertoires in COVID-19. Clones were read by immunoSEQ multiplex PCR, and TCRdb kept only the in-frame ones, dropping some. The sample records under 250,000 clones, about 91% being singletons. The sample comprised peripheral blood. All receptors derive from a woman aged 40 to 49 with acute or convalescent COVID-19. The CDR3 runs from the conserved cysteine through the conserved F or W. The D gene is left open where the match is weak. Clone size is not always given. Where it is, it says once, few, many or a class for expanded clones.

V gene	J gene	clone size	D gene	CDR3 DNA	CDR3 protein
TRBV2	TRBJ1-4	-	-	TGTGCCAGCAGGGGGACTGCTTTAACTAATGAAAAACTGTTTTTT	CASRGTALTNEKLFF
TRBV5-4	TRBJ1-2	-	-	TGTGCCAGCAGCTTGGAATCAGGTCGAGGGTTCTATGGCTACACCTTC	CASSLESGRGFYGYTF
TRBV6-4	TRBJ2-1	-	TRBD2	TGTGCCAGCAGCACGGGACTAGCGGGGGAAGAGCAGTTCTTC	CASSTGLAGEEQFF
TRBV19	TRBJ1-1	-	-	TGTGCCGCGGGCCGGGGGGGCAGTGACACTGAAGCTTTCTTT	CAAGRGGSDTEAFF
TRBV7-6	TRBJ1-6	-	-	TGTGCCAGCAGCTTACGGGGGGGTAATTCACCCCTCCACTTT	CASSLRGGNSPLHF
TRBV6-5	TRBJ1-4	-	TRBD1	TGTGCCAGCAGGAGAGTGACAGGGGGCAACGAAAAACTGTTTTTT	CASRRVTGGNEKLFF
TRBV6-2/TRBV6-3	TRBJ1-2	-	-	TGTGCCAGCAGTTACCCCGACTATGGCTACACCTTC	CASSYPDYGYTF
TRBV29-1	TRBJ2-1	-	TRBD1	TGCAGCGTTGAGGACAGGGGGCACGGCAGGGTCAATGAGCAGTTCTTC	CSVEDRGHGRVNEQFF
TRBV11-2	TRBJ2-1	-	-	TGTGCCAGCAGCTTCCGGACAACTTACAATGAGCAGTTCTTC	CASSFRTTYNEQFF
TRBV5-1	TRBJ2-5	-	-	TGCGCCAGCAGCTTGGGGAGTTCATTTGAGACCCAGTACTTC	CASSLGSSFETQYF
TRBV7-9	TRBJ1-3	-	-	TGTGCCAGCAGCTTATCTGTGTCTGGAAACACCATATATTTT	CASSLSVSGNTIYF
TRBV7-2	TRBJ2-3	-	TRBD1	TGTGCCAGCAGCCCAGGACAGGGCTGGGATACGCAGTATTTT	CASSPGQGWDTQYF
TRBV2	TRBJ1-2	-	-	TGTGCCAGCATTACTCTTCGACAAGGCGGCTACACCTTC	CASITLRQGGYTF
TRBV6-6	TRBJ2-5	-	-	TGTGCCAGCACGCCCACTCAAGAGACCCAGTACTTC	CASTPTQETQYF
TRBV28	TRBJ2-6	-	-	TGTGCCAGCACCCCACGGGGCTCTGGGGCCAACGTCCTGACTTTC	CASTPRGSGANVLTF
TRBV11-2	TRBJ2-1	-	-	TGTGCCAGCAGCTTATATAGCCGCCCCCTGACCTACAATGAGCAGTTCTTC	CASSLYSRPLTYNEQFF
TRBV3-1/TRBV3-2	TRBJ1-4	-	TRBD1	TGTGCCAGCAGCCGGGAACAGGGGAATGAAAAACTGTTTTTT	CASSREQGNEKLFF
TRBV4-2	TRBJ2-5	-	TRBD2	TGTGCCAGCAGCCAAGTCAGCGGGGGGGCGGTGGGAGAGACCCAGTACTTC	CASSQVSGGAVGETQYF
TRBV29-1	TRBJ1-1	-	-	TGCAGCGTAACTCCATCAGGGCCCGGCACTGAAGCTTTCTTT	CSVTPSGPGTEAFF
TRBV7-2	TRBJ2-3	-	-	TGTGCCAGCAGCCAAAAGCCGGGTATCACAGATACGCAGTATTTT	CASSQKPGITDTQYF
TRBV4-2	TRBJ1-1	-	-	TGTGCCAGCAGCCAGCACATGAACACTGAAGCTTTCTTT	CASSQHMNTEAFF
TRBV6-4	TRBJ1-2	-	TRBD1	TGTGCCAGCAGTGAATCGACAGGGGTGGACTATGGCTACACCTTC	CASSESTGVDYGYTF
TRBV5-4	TRBJ1-2	few	-	TGTGCCAGCAGCTCCACCAGGGGTTGGAGCTATGGCTACACCTTC	CASSSTRGWSYGYTF
TRBV6-5	TRBJ1-4	-	-	TGTGCCACTAAAGCGGACAGCGCCCAAAGGCTGTTTTTT	CATKADSAQRLFF
TRBV6-5	TRBJ1-2	-	-	TGTGCCAGCAGTTACTCGGAGGGCGACTATGGCTACACCTTC	CASSYSEGDYGYTF
TRBV4-1	TRBJ1-1	-	-	TGCGCCAGCAGCCCCCCAGGGGCAGGGAACACTGAAGCTTTCTTT	CASSPPGAGNTEAFF
TRBV5-1	TRBJ2-3	-	-	TGCGCCAGCAGCTTGGGGCAGGGATATTGGACAGATACGCAGTATTTT	CASSLGQGYWTDTQYF
TRBV11-2	TRBJ2-1	-	TRBD2	TGTGCCAGCAGCTTAGTTTTCCAGGCGGGGGGATCGGTTGAGCAGTTCTTC	CASSLVFQAGGSVEQFF
TRBV5-1	TRBJ2-3	-	-	TGCGCCAGCAGCTTGGGCAGGGCAACAGATACGCAGTATTTT	CASSLGRATDTQYF
TRBV7-9	TRBJ1-5	-	-	TGTGCCAGCAGCTTCGACGGGTTCGGGCAGCCCCAGCATTTT	CASSFDGFGQPQHF
TRBV15	TRBJ1-1	-	-	TGTGCCACCAGCAGGGGGGACTTAACGGGTGAAGCTTTCTTT	CATSRGDLTGEAFF
TRBV18	TRBJ1-2	-	-	TGTGCCAGCTCACAGAGTCGAGTCGGGGACACCTTC	CASSQSRVGDTF
TRBV18	TRBJ1-4	-	-	TGTGCCAGCTCACCGACAGTTGCAACTAATGAAAAACTGTTTTTT	CASSPTVATNEKLFF
TRBV30	TRBJ1-1	-	TRBD1	TGTGCCTGGGCCCAGGGGGGCTTTCCGGAGAACACTGAAGCTTTCTTT	CAWAQGGFPENTEAFF
TRBV7-8	TRBJ1-1	-	-	TGTGCCAGCAGCCCCCAACCGACTGTGAACACTGAAGCTTTCTTT	CASSPQPTVNTEAFF
TRBV30	TRBJ1-5	few	-	TGTGCCTGGAGTGGGGGGGACAATCAGCCCCAGCATTTT	CAWSGGDNQPQHF
TRBV5-1	TRBJ2-3	-	-	TGCGCCAGCAGCCACCTAAGCACAGATACGCAGTATTTT	CASSHLSTDTQYF
TRBV6-1	TRBJ1-3	-	-	TGTGCCAGCAGTGAAAGAAGAACTGGAGGGGTAGGAAACACCATATATTTT	CASSERRTGGVGNTIYF
TRBV11-2	TRBJ1-2	-	TRBD1	TGTGCCAGCAGCTCGAGAACCGGGACAGGGGATGGCTACACCTTC	CASSSRTGTGDGYTF
TRBV4-2	TRBJ1-2	-	TRBD1	TGTGCCAGCAGCCAAGATTTTGGGACAGGGGTTAACTATGGCTACACCTTC	CASSQDFGTGVNYGYTF
TRBV30	TRBJ1-5	-	TRBD1	TGTGCCTGGATGCAGGGGGGTCGGAGCAATCAGCCCCAGCATTTT	CAWMQGGRSNQPQHF
TRBV12-3/TRBV12-4	TRBJ2-3	-	-	TGTGCCAGCAGTGGGGCCCCCGATACGCAGTATTTT	CASSGAPDTQYF
TRBV7-3	TRBJ2-3	-	TRBD1	TGTGCCAGCAGCTCGAATGGACAGGGCACAGATACGCAGTATTTT	CASSSNGQGTDTQYF
TRBV5-8	TRBJ2-2	-	TRBD2	TGTGCCAGCAGCCCGGGACTAGCGAGGACCGGGGAGCTGTTTTTT	CASSPGLARTGELFF
TRBV18	TRBJ2-1	-	-	TGTGCCAGCTCACCACCTGACAGGTCAAGGCAGTTCTTC	CASSPPDRSRQFF
TRBV21-1	TRBJ1-2	once	-	TGTGCCAGCCCCCCAGGGGCAAACTATGGCTACACCTTC	CASPPGANYGYTF
TRBV9	TRBJ2-1	-	TRBD2	TGTGCCAGCAGCGCCCTCACTAGCGGCGCAAGGAATGAGCAGTTCTTC	CASSALTSGARNEQFF
TRBV10-3	TRBJ1-1	-	-	TGTGCCATCAGTGAGTTAATTAACAGGGTCCAGGGAACTGAAGCTTTCTTT	CAISELINRVQGTEAFF
TRBV3-1/TRBV3-2	TRBJ2-1	-	-	TGTGCCAGCAGCCAAGATCCCAGGGTATCCTACAATGAGCAGTTCTTC	CASSQDPRVSYNEQFF
TRBV10-1	TRBJ1-5	-	-	TGCGCCAGCAGTGAGAAGGGGGATAATCAGCCCCAGCATTTT	CASSEKGDNQPQHF
TRBV25-1	TRBJ1-1	once	-	TGTGCCAGCAGGACAGTTCGAAGTACTGAAGCTTTCTTT	CASRTVRSTEAFF
TRBV2	TRBJ1-2	-	TRBD1	TGTGCCAGCAGATGGACAGGGGAACATGGCTACACCTTC	CASRWTGEHGYTF
TRBV19	TRBJ1-5	-	-	TGTGCCAGTAGGGCACCGGAGAGCAATCAGCCCCAGCATTTT	CASRAPESNQPQHF